The present T cell receptor beta chain was sequenced within a study of blood T cell repertoires in COVID-19. V was clipped by 4 bases and J by 4 bases, with 12 bases between them. Germline V gene sequence: CDR1 SGHRS, CDR2 YFSETQ. CDR3 length: 13 amino acids. Repertoires were generated with immunoSEQ multiplex PCR, while TCRdb's copy carries only in-frame clones and drops some. The sample has roughly 220,000 clones, roughly 80% seen once. The source is an older woman with acute or convalescent COVID-19. The sequenced sample consisted of peripheral blood. The V gene is TRBV5-1, the J gene TRBJ2-7; D is perhaps TRBD1 (5 bases). CDR3 sequence reads: CASSKDMVYEQYF. DNA for the CDR3: TGCGCCAGCAGCAAGGACATGGTATACGAGCAGTACTTC. The whole variable domain, remainder taken from reference TRBV5-1 and TRBJ2-7, is KAGVTQTPRYLIKTRGQQVTLSCSPISGHRSVSWYQQTPGQGLQFLFEYFSETQRNKGNFPGRFSGRQFSNSRSEMNVSTLELGDSALYLCASSKDMVYEQYFGPGTRLTVT.